This T cell receptor (beta chain) stems from a study of cytomegalovirus exposure and HLA in healthy donors. Profiling relied on immunoSEQ multiplex PCR, and the TCRdb table lists in-frame clones only, not all of them. The profile shows fewer than 250,000 clones, around 87% of them singletons. J was trimmed by 6 bases and V by 4 bases; bases with no gene match: 12. Germline values: CDR1 KGHSH, CDR2 LQKENI. The CDR3 totals 16 residues. This clone is a singleton in its sample. V and J are TRBV18 and TRBJ2-1; 7 nucleotides match TRBD2. Material: PBMCs. This TCR derives from a man between 18 and 35 years old in good health and CMV-seronegative. This CDR3 reads CASSLGLDGRSNEQFF. As DNA, the CDR3 is TGTGCCAGCTCACTTGGACTAGACGGTAGGAGCAATGAGCAGTTCTTC. Full variable domain (remainder filled in from reference TRBV18 and TRBJ2-1): NAGVMQNPRHLVRRRGQEARLRCSPMKGHSHVYWYRQLPEEGLKFMVYLQKENIIDESGMPKERFSAEFPKEGPSILRIQQVVRGDSAAYFCASSLGLDGRSNEQFFGPGTRLTVL.